This T cell receptor (beta chain) was identified during a study of blood T cell repertoires in COVID-19. On the study more broadly: COVID-19 samples collected from the United States, Italy and Spain covered acute and convalescent phases. PBMCs, B-cell-depleted T cells, or T cells provided the cDNA or gDNA that made up the material.

Sequencing was performed with immunoSEQ multiplex PCR; in TCRdb, only in-frame clones are kept and a portion is missing. Among some 210,000 clones listed, more than 70% were seen once. The cohort comprised adults aged about 18 to 90 years residing in about two dozen US areas. V shed 3 bases and J shed 0 bases, with 11 bases lying between them. This CDR3 is 15 amino acids long. CDR1 is KGHSH and CDR2 is LQKENI in the germline V gene. The receptor was derived from a man aged 25-45 years with acute COVID-19. Sequencing was performed on PBMCs or T cells enriched from blood (not recorded which). The V and J genes are TRBV18 and TRBJ1-2; the D is unclear. The CDR3 region is CASSPSEGANYGYTF. Here the CDR3 DNA reads TGTGCCAGCTCACCTAGTGAAGGAGCTAACTATGGCTACACCTTC. Together with reference TRBV18 and TRBJ1-2, the CDR3 gives the full variable domain: NAGVMQNPRHLVRRRGQEARLRCSPMKGHSHVYWYRQLPEEGLKFMVYLQKENIIDESGMPKERFSAEFPKEGPSILRIQQVVRGDSAAYFCASSPSEGANYGYTFGSGTRLTVV.